Sequencing of this TCR beta chain was carried out in a study of cytomegalovirus exposure and HLA in healthy donors. Study details: An analysis done earlier identified approximately 120 million unique TCR beta sequences from roughly 190 million T cells. Study results and limitations: Associated with HLA alleles at 0.05 false discovery rate in a later analysis were 16,951 TCR beta sequences.

Concerning this clone: Its antigen is still unknown.

Researchers ran the PCR with 60 Vbeta and 13 Jbeta primers. Here immunoSEQ multiplex PCR was the method, and the copy in TCRdb shows in-frame clones only, minus some. The sample gives around 67,000 clones, about two thirds of which show up once; around 1.9% is in the top ten. The study sampled nominally healthy donors, though unrecorded immune exposures were likely. The specimen sequenced was PBMCs. The TCR was taken from a woman in her thirties in good health and CMV-seronegative.

The DNA of the CDR3 is TGTGCCAGCAGCTTAGGCGGAGGACAGGCCTCCTACGAGCAGTACTTC. It is translated as CASSLGGGQASYEQYF. The chain recombines TRBV11-1 with TRBJ2-7, with 7 bases lining up with TRBD1. CDR3 size: 16 residues. The junction had 6 bases not matched to a gene; V was cut back by 1 base and J by 0 bases. Germline CDR1 SGHAT, CDR2 FQDESV (reference sequence). Full variable domain (remainder filled in from reference TRBV11-1 and TRBJ2-7): EAEVAQSPRYKITEKSQAVAFWCDPISGHATLYWYRQILGQGPELLVQFQDESVVDDSQLPKDRFSAERLKGVDSTLKIQPAELGDSAMYLCASSLGGGQASYEQYFGPGTRLTVT.